The next 25 T cell receptor beta chains were all read from a single sample in a study of radiation and T cells in renal cell carcinoma. Produced via immunoSEQ multiplex PCR; TCRdb's table is partial and in-frame only. The table shows about 130,000 clones, with 81% occurring only once. Sample time point: blood 2 weeks post-SBRT. Noted treatment: 15 Gy SBRT to primary tumor, nephrectomy 4 weeks later. The sample in question was blood, obtained from a patient whose treatment included radiotherapy and nephrectomy. The receptors come from a man aged 50-59 years with renal cell carcinoma.

The rearrangement links TRBV4-1 to TRBJ1-6, with D possibly TRBD1 on 6 matching bases. With 4 bases removed from V and 0 bases from J, the gap between germline ends came to 16 bases. The CDR3 length is 18 residues. Germline CDR1 reads MGHRA; CDR2 reads YSYEKL. In DNA, the CDR3 is TGCGCCAGCAGCCCCATGACGACAGGCAGCTCCTATAATTCACCCCTCCACTTT. Its translation: CASSPMTTGSSYNSPLHF.

This rearrangement joins TRBV2 to TRBJ1-4; D perhaps matches TRBD1 (5 bases). CDR1 and CDR2 from the germline V gene are SNHLY and FYNNEI. The V gene lost 5 bases and the J gene lost 14 bases, with 18 bases spanning the gap. CDR3 length equals 13 residues. The CDR3 bases are TGTGCCAGCAGTTCTTACCTGGGGCCGTTTCTGTTTTTT. Its protein product is CASSSYLGPFLFF.

The chain is built from TRBV9 and TRBJ1-2; D unclear. The CDR3 sequence is 16 residues long. Germline lookup yields CDR1 SGDLS and CDR2 YYNGEE. Trimming removed 4 bases from V and 3 bases from J, with 19 bases in between. In DNA, the CDR3 is TGTGCCAGCAGCCCCCGGCGCACGGACGGATACTATGGCTACACCTTC. Translation gives CASSPRRTDGYYGYTF.

The chain carries TRBV7-3 and TRBJ2-1; the D gene is possibly TRBD2 (5 bases). The V end lost 5 bases, the J end lost 9 bases, and 20 bases lay between the germline ends. Germline loops: CDR1 SGHTA, CDR2 FQGTGA. This CDR3 is built from 15 residues. The CDR3 loop is CASSPSEGWASEQFF. The CDR3 DNA is TGTGCCAGCAGCCCGTCCGAGGGCTGGGCTAGTGAGCAGTTCTTC.

The chain couples TRBV6-5 to TRBJ1-6, with a weak D call TRBD1 (5 bases). CDR3 length: 15 amino acids. The germline gives CDR1 MNHEY, CDR2 SVGAGI. The V and J ends lost 8 bases and 8 bases respectively, with 19 bases between them. The CDR3 is CASRTTTLGDSPLHF. As DNA, the CDR3 is TGTGCCAGCCGGACAACGACTCTAGGTGATTCACCCCTCCACTTT.

The rearrangement joins TRBV4-3 to TRBJ2-7; TRBD1 matches at 8 bases. CDR1 and CDR2 (germline): LGHNA, YSLEER. CDR3 length equals 14 residues. Trimming cost V 5 bases and J 6 bases; bases outside gene matches: 9. CDR3 in amino acids: CASSARQGWGEQYF. The CDR3 DNA reads as TGCGCCAGCAGCGCTCGACAGGGGTGGGGCGAGCAGTACTTC.

This sequence joins TRBV9 and TRBJ2-5; 7 nucleotides align to TRBD2. After removal of 0 bases from V and 5 bases from J, the junction contained 10 bases not matched to a gene. The CDR3 runs 16 residues. Germline CDR1 SGDLS, CDR2 YYNGEE. CDR3 in DNA: TGTGCCAGCAGCGTAGGATTGTTAGCGGGTATCGAGACCCAGTACTTC. Translated, it gives CASSVGLLAGIETQYF.

The chain is built from TRBV6-1 and TRBJ2-7, with TRBD1 as a possible D gene (6 bases). Trimming left V 6 bases short and J 1 base short, with 16 bases between. There are 15 residues in the CDR3. The germline V gene has CDR1 MNHNS and CDR2 SASEGT. The CDR3 spells CASRQGHSDSYEQYF. The CDR3 bases are TGTGCCAGCAGGCAGGGACACTCGGATTCCTACGAGCAGTACTTC.

The chain has TRBV2 and TRBJ2-5; D is unresolved. Germline-derived CDR1 and CDR2 are SNHLY and FYNNEI. V lost 3 bases and J lost 7, with 3 bases in between. The CDR3 is 10 residues long. This chain's CDR3 is CASSDGTQYF. Here the CDR3 DNA reads TGTGCCAGCAGTGACGGGACCCAGTACTTC.

The rearrangement uses TRBV6-6 and TRBJ1-1; D possibly corresponds to TRBD1 (6 bases). Germline V gene sequence: CDR1 MNHNY, CDR2 SVGAGI (reference sequence). Deletions cut 6 bases from V and 6 bases from J, with 17 bases between. The CDR3 covers 14 residues. CDR3 sequence (DNA): TGTGCCAGCAGGACACAGGGCGAAGGGCCTGAAGCTTTCTTT. It translates to CASRTQGEGPEAFF.

The chain is built from TRBV7-9 and TRBJ2-1; D not certain. Trimming took 4 bases from V and 7 from J, leaving 14 bases between them. Germline-derived CDR1 and CDR2 are SEHNR and FQNEAQ (reference sequence). The CDR3 contains 14 residues. CDR3 in amino acids: CASSSQGLGNEQFF. Written as DNA, the CDR3 is TGTGCCAGCAGCTCCCAAGGTCTGGGGAATGAGCAGTTCTTC.

The chain recombines TRBV7-2 with TRBJ2-5, with 11 nucleotides matching TRBD1. Germline V gene data show CDR1 as SGHTA and CDR2 as FQGNSA. After removal of 4 bases from V and 12 bases from J, the junction contained 10 bases not matched to a gene. This CDR3 has 14 amino acids. The CDR3 DNA reads as TGTGCCAGCAGCTCAACTACAGGACAGGGGGCCAAGTACTTC. It is translated as CASSSTTGQGAKYF.

This clone was recorded once. The chain joins TRBV4-2 to TRBJ2-1; TRBD2 matches 10 bases. The junction had 8 bases not matched to a gene; V was cut back by 1 base and J by 5 bases. Germline lookup yields CDR1 LGHNA and CDR2 YNFKEQ. The CDR3 is 17 amino acids. The CDR3 is CASSQGRSGRAHNEQFF. The CDR3 nucleotides read TGTGCCAGCAGCCAAGGGCGAAGCGGGAGGGCCCACAATGAGCAGTTCTTC.

The chain uses TRBV2 and TRBJ2-5; D is unclear. The length of the CDR3 is 13 residues. With 4 bases removed from V and 3 bases from J, the gap between germline ends came to 9 bases. CDR1 SNHLY and CDR2 FYNNEI come from the germline V gene. The CDR3 DNA reads as TGTGCCAGCAGTGGGTTCGGTAAAGAGACCCAGTACTTC. Encoded protein: CASSGFGKETQYF.

In its sample, this clone was seen once. This chain connects TRBV5-1 to TRBJ2-5, with 10 bases aligning to TRBD2. The CDR3 is 15 amino acids. CDR1 SGHRS and CDR2 YFSETQ come from the germline V gene. J gave up 1 base and V 5 bases, and 5 bases lay outside the gene matches. CDR3 sequence: CASSQTSGLQETQYF. The CDR3 DNA follows: TGCGCCAGCAGTCAGACTAGCGGGCTCCAAGAGACCCAGTACTTC.

This chain joins TRBV5-1 and TRBJ2-4, with D uncertain. From germline, CDR1 is SGHRS and CDR2 YFSETQ. The ends were cut back, 1 base at V and 2 bases at J, with 7 bases in the middle. This CDR3 comprises 14 residues. The CDR3 loop reads CASSLLGTKNIQYF. The CDR3 coding sequence is TGCGCCAGCAGCTTGTTGGGAACCAAAAACATTCAGTACTTC.

A single count supports this clone. The chain joins TRBV6-5 to TRBJ2-1; a weak D match, TRBD2 (6 bases). Between the trimmed V and J ends, which lost 5 bases and 5 bases, there was a span of 16 bases. The CDR3 runs to 15 residues. Germline CDR1 MNHEY, CDR2 SVGAGI. As DNA, the CDR3 is TGTGCCAGCAGTCACGGGAGTGACATGGACAATGAGCAGTTCTTC. Translation: CASSHGSDMDNEQFF.

The chain uses TRBV14 and TRBJ2-2, with 8 bases matching TRBD2. With V trimmed by 6 bases and J by 2 bases, 8 bases remained unmatched. The CDR3 is made up of 16 amino acids. Per the germline V gene, CDR1 is SGHDN and CDR2 is FVKESK. CDR3 in DNA: TGTGCCAGCAGTCGGGGGGGATCTCTAAACACCGGGGAGCTGTTTTTT. Translating it yields CASSRGGSLNTGELFF.

The chain is built from TRBV18 and TRBJ1-5; D ambiguous. Trimming cost V 6 bases and J 2 bases, with 11 bases left between them. There are 14 residues in the CDR3. Per the germline V gene, CDR1 is KGHSH and CDR2 is LQKENI. As DNA, the CDR3 is TGTGCCAGCTCGCTAGAAGAGCGCAATCAGCCCCAGCATTTT. Amino acids: CASSLEERNQPQHF.

The J gene is TRBJ2-2, the V gene TRBV19, with no clear D. This CDR3 has 14 residues. V was shortened by 7 bases and J by 0 bases, with 9 bases between the two germline ends. Germline V gene sequence: CDR1 LNHDA, CDR2 SQIVND (reference sequence). The DNA for the CDR3 is TGTGCCAGTACGCGGAAAGCGAACACCGGGGAGCTGTTTTTT. Translating gives CASTRKANTGELFF.

The chain carries TRBV7-9 and TRBJ2-7; the D is unclear. The CDR3 covers 13 residues. CDR1 is SEHNR, CDR2 FQNEAQ, per germline (reference sequence). Trimming shortened V by 1 base and J by 2 bases, and 6 bases separated the two germline ends. The DNA for the CDR3 is TGTGCCAGCAGCTTAGGGGGTCCCTACGAGCAGTACTTC. Its translation: CASSLGGPYEQYF.

J is TRBJ2-3 and V is TRBV5-1; D ambiguous. V dropped 0 bases and J dropped 6 bases, with 8 bases sitting between them. Germline V gives CDR1 SGHRS, CDR2 YFSETQ. CDR3 length: 13 amino acids. CDR3 region: CASSLVGVDTQYF. CDR3 DNA: TGCGCCAGCAGCTTGGTTGGGGTGGATACGCAGTATTTT.

V gene TRBV28 combines with J gene TRBJ2-3; 8 bases line up with TRBD1. This CDR3 has 14 residues. V gave up 4 bases and J gave up 1 base; unmatched junction bases: 1. Germline CDR1 MDHEN, CDR2 SYDVKM. The CDR3 reads CASSSGQGTDTQYF. The CDR3 DNA sequence: TGTGCCAGCAGTTCGGGACAGGGCACAGATACGCAGTATTTT. Combining the CDR3 with reference TRBV28 and TRBJ2-3 gives the whole variable domain DVKVTQSSRYLVKRTGEKVFLECVQDMDHENMFWYRQDPGLGLRLIYFSYDVKMKEKGDIPEGYSVSREKKERFSLILESASTNQTSMYLCASSSGQGTDTQYFGPGTRLTVL.

V is TRBV2 and J is TRBJ2-3; D unresolved. The V gene lost 6 bases and the J gene lost 4 bases, with 5 bases spanning the gap. CDR1 is SNHLY, CDR2 FYNNEI, per germline. CDR3 length: 11 amino acids. CDR3 residues: CASSSADTQYF. The DNA of the CDR3 is TGTGCCAGCAGCTCAGCAGATACGCAGTATTTT.

This clone was seen once. The chain couples TRBV2 to TRBJ2-1; D is ambiguous. Germline assignment: CDR1 SNHLY and CDR2 FYNNEI. Between the trimmed V and J ends, which lost 1 base and 6 bases, there was a span of 7 bases. The CDR3 totals 13 residues. Here the CDR3 reads CASSEGATNEQFF. Written as DNA, the CDR3 is TGTGCCAGCAGTGAAGGGGCTACCAATGAGCAGTTCTTC.